What follows describes a single T cell receptor (beta chain). This sample is part of a study of blood T cell repertoires in COVID-19. Study-level information: Samples of COVID-19 (acute and convalescent) were obtained from the United States, Italy and Spain. In each case, the material was cDNA or gDNA derived from T cells, B-cell-depleted T cells, or PBMCs.

Residents of about two dozen US areas, aged 18 to 89 years, made up the participants. Within the 2 weeks before study entry, each person in the exposed group met a COVID-19 case. The CDR3 sequence is 15 residues long. After removal of 4 bases from V and 3 bases from J, the junction contained 9 bases not matched to a gene. Germline lookup yields CDR1 SGHDT and CDR2 YYEEEE. Method: immunoSEQ multiplex PCR; TCRdb's copy keeps in-frame clones and lacks some. The profile shows 200,000 to 250,000 clones, 75% to 90% of them singletons. Specimen: PBMCs or T cells enriched from blood (not recorded which). The sequence was obtained from a woman in her twenties or thirties who had been exposed to COVID-19. This sequence joins TRBV5-6 and TRBJ2-5; TRBD1 matches 7 bases. CDR3 sequence (DNA): TGTGCCAGCAGCGTGTGGACAGGACCGGAAGAGACCCAGTACTTC. Encoded protein: CASSVWTGPEETQYF.